The 12 T cell receptor beta chains listed next were all sequenced from one sample in a study of blood T cell repertoires in COVID-19. Measured with immunoSEQ multiplex PCR; TCRdb has only the in-frame clones, and not every one. The sample has around 170,000 clones, about 86% seen once. Sequenced input: peripheral blood. The receptors were gathered from a man over 45 with active or convalescent COVID-19.

The chain links TRBV10-3 to TRBJ2-7; 8 bases match TRBD1. The CDR3 is 16 residues long. Trimming cost V 0 bases and J 4 bases; bases outside gene matches: 8. The V gene's germline CDR1 is ENHRY and CDR2 SYGVKD. The DNA of the CDR3 is TGTGCCATCAGTGAGTCGGTTAGGACAGGGACATACGAGCAGTACTTC. As protein: CAISESVRTGTYEQYF.

V gene TRBV19 combines with J gene TRBJ2-6, with D uncertain. V shed 8 bases and J shed 4 bases, with 15 bases lying between them. From germline, CDR1 is LNHDA and CDR2 SQIVND (reference sequence). The CDR3 spans 15 residues. In DNA, the CDR3 is TGTGCCAGTTCCTCAAGAGTCGCCGGGGCCAACGTCCTGACTTTC. It is translated as CASSSRVAGANVLTF. Filled out from reference TRBV19 and TRBJ2-6, the complete variable domain reads DGGITQSPKYLFRKEGQNVTLSCEQNLNHDAMYWYRQDPGQGLRLIYYSQIVNDFQKGDIAEGYSVSREKKESFPLTVTSAQKNPTAFYLCASSSRVAGANVLTFGAGSRLTVL.

V gene TRBV14 combines with J gene TRBJ2-7; 8 positions match TRBD2. The CDR3 length is 14 residues. Germline CDR1 is SGHDN and CDR2 is FVKESK. V lost 4 bases to trimming and J lost 0 bases; unmatched junction nucleotides: 2. The CDR3 bases are TGTGCCAGCAGCCTAGCGGGGAGCTCCTACGAGCAGTACTTC. Amino acids: CASSLAGSSYEQYF.

The chain has TRBV2 and TRBJ2-7; D gene uncertain. Germline assignment: CDR1 SNHLY and CDR2 FYNNEI. V was clipped by 6 bases and J by 6 bases, with 9 bases between them. The CDR3 has 11 amino acids. This CDR3 reads CASRRDGEQYF. CDR3 DNA sequence: TGTGCCAGCAGGAGAGATGGCGAGCAGTACTTC.

This clone has only one observation. The chain employs TRBV7-6 and TRBJ1-2; possibly TRBD1 for D (5 bases). CDR1 and CDR2 (germline): SGHVS, FNYEAQ. There are 14 residues in the CDR3. The germline V and J ends were trimmed by 5 bases and 8 bases, with 18 bases remaining between them. CDR3 nucleotides: TGTGCCAGCAGCCCCGGGGGACCGTTCGGAGGCTACACCTTC. Translation gives CASSPGGPFGGYTF.

The chain joins TRBV7-9 to TRBJ2-3; 7 bases are shared with TRBD2. V lost 7 bases, J lost 1 base, and 11 bases stayed unmatched. Looked up from germline, CDR1 is SEHNR and CDR2 is FQNEAQ (reference sequence). This CDR3 has 16 residues. The CDR3 DNA is TGTGCCAGCAAGCCGGGGGGATGGGCTGGCACAGATACGCAGTATTTT. Protein: CASKPGGWAGTDTQYF.

The chain joins TRBV4-3 to TRBJ1-1; 8 positions match TRBD1. CDR1 and CDR2 from the germline V gene are LGHNA and YSLEER. V shed 4 bases and J 6 bases; nucleotides not matched to a gene: 10. This CDR3 comprises 15 residues. In nucleotides, the CDR3 is TGCGCCAGCAGCCCTCCGGGCAGGGGGCGCTCTGAAGCTTTCTTT. Its protein product is CASSPPGRGRSEAFF.

This clone was detected once. The chain has TRBV20-1 and TRBJ2-1, with D possibly matching TRBD1 (6 bases). Germline V gene sequence: CDR1 DFQATT, CDR2 SNEGSKA (reference sequence). V shed 3 bases and J shed 5 bases, with 14 bases lying between them. The CDR3 extends over 14 amino acids. CDR3 nucleotides: TGCAGTGCTAGTCGGGACACCGACCACAATGAGCAGTTCTTC. This gives the protein CSASRDTDHNEQFF.

The gene calls are TRBV29-1 and TRBJ2-3; 8 bases agree with TRBD1. CDR3 length equals 13 residues. J lost 5 bases, V lost 7 bases, and 8 bases had no gene match. Germline lookup yields CDR1 SQVTM and CDR2 ANQGSEA. In nucleotides, the CDR3 is TGCAGCGCAAACCAGGGGGCAGGAGATACGCAGTATTTT. Translating gives CSANQGAGDTQYF.

V gene TRBV6-1 combines with J gene TRBJ2-7; no reliable D call. The CDR3 length is 14 residues. Germline CDR1 is MNHNS and CDR2 is SASEGT. The V and J ends lost 3 bases and 6 bases respectively, with 15 bases between them. CDR3 DNA sequence: TGTGCCAGCAGTGATCAAGCCTTCGGGTCCGAGCAGTACTTC. This translates into CASSDQAFGSEQYF.

The CDR3 loop is CASSPFRGTSSVGNQPQHF. DNA of the CDR3: TGTGCCAGCAGCCCATTCAGGGGGACCTCATCAGTGGGCAATCAGCCCCAGCATTTT. The chain couples TRBV27 to TRBJ1-5; 7 bases align to TRBD1. The trim removed 6 bases at V and 2 bases at J, leaving 19 bases unmatched. This CDR3 is 19 amino acids long. The germline gives CDR1 MNHEY, CDR2 SMNVEV (reference sequence).

CDR3 coding DNA: TGTGCCAGCAGCTTAGCCCGGGTTCGGAGCTCCTATAATTCACCCCTCCACTTT. As protein: CASSLARVRSSYNSPLHF. The chain recombines TRBV7-2 with TRBJ1-6; D is undetermined. In germline, CDR1 is SGHTA, CDR2 FQGNSA. This CDR3 spans 18 amino acids. Trimming shortened V by 0 bases and J by 0 bases, and 12 bases separated the two germline ends. Together with reference TRBV7-2 and TRBJ1-6, the CDR3 gives the full variable domain: GAGVSQSPSNKVTEKGKDVELRCDPISGHTALYWYRQSLGQGLEFLIYFQGNSAPDKSGLPSDRFSAERTGGSVSTLTIQRTQQEDSAVYLCASSLARVRSSYNSPLHFGNGTRLTVT.